The next 3 T cell receptor beta chains were all read from a single sample in a study of fetal regulatory T cell absence and autoimmunity (dated by TCRdb to about 2017). Receptor libraries were prepared by the immunoSEQ multiplex PCR assay. Held by TCRdb, this immuneACCESS table contains in-frame sequences only and omits some clones. Under half of the omission traces to an unresolved V gene where checked; the cause of the rest is unknown. The sample data list 95,000 or so clones, and 55% to 75% of these were observed just once. Of the sample, roughly 2% falls within the top ten clones. Material for sequencing was pancreas tissue. The receptors here all came from a male donor with IPEX syndrome.

The chain employs TRBV27 and TRBJ1-1; D unclear. V was pared by 3 bases and J by 1 base, with 12 bases between. Germline V lookup: CDR1 MNHEY, CDR2 SMNVEV (reference sequence). The CDR3 contains 15 residues. The DNA for the CDR3 is TGTGCCAGCAGTTTTTCCCGTACAACGAACACTGAAGCTTTCTTT. Amino acid sequence: CASSFSRTTNTEAFF.

The CDR3 reads CASSVRDLLGKLFF. The CDR3 DNA reads as TGTGCCAGCAGTGTACGAGACCTTCTGGGAAAACTGTTTTTT. The genes are TRBV2 and TRBJ1-4; no firm D call. V was trimmed by 4 bases and J by 10 bases, leaving 16 bases between them. Germline-derived CDR1 and CDR2 are SNHLY and FYNNEI. The length of the CDR3 is 14 residues.

In this sample, this clone turned up once. This chain uses TRBV19 with TRBJ1-2, with unresolved D. The V gene's germline CDR1 is LNHDA and CDR2 SQIVND (reference sequence). Trimming left V 4 bases short and J 3 bases short, with 12 bases between. The CDR3 covers 14 residues. CDR3 sequence reads: CASSTGRNYYGYTF. The CDR3 region has the DNA TGTGCCAGTAGTACCGGACGGAACTACTATGGCTACACCTTC. Full variable domain (outside the CDR3, taken from reference TRBV19 and TRBJ1-2): DGGITQSPKYLFRKEGQNVTLSCEQNLNHDAMYWYRQDPGQGLRLIYYSQIVNDFQKGDIAEGYSVSREKKESFPLTVTSAQKNPTAFYLCASSTGRNYYGYTFGSGTRLTVV.